The 27 T cell receptor beta chains given below trace back to one sample, sequenced in a study of blood T cell repertoires in COVID-19. Generated by immunoSEQ multiplex PCR, the TCRdb table keeps only in-frame clones and is missing some. The sample comprises tens of thousands of clones, about 71% of which are singletons, and 4% to 5.5% rests with the top ten. Sequenced: peripheral blood. Receptors originate from a woman in her forties or fifties with acute or convalescent COVID-19.

The chain combines TRBV6-1 with TRBJ1-1, with D hard to call. CDR3 length: 14 amino acids. CDR1 MNHNS and CDR2 SASEGT come from the germline V gene. Trimming took 2 bases from V and 5 from J, leaving 12 bases between them. Written as DNA, the CDR3 is TGTGCCAGCAGTGAATGGGCCACGGGAACTGAAGCTTTCTTT. It is translated as CASSEWATGTEAFF.

The gene calls are TRBV2 and TRBJ2-7, with D unclear. Trimming pared 2 bases from V and 0 bases from J, leaving 8 bases between. The germline V gene encodes CDR1 SNHLY and CDR2 FYNNEI. This CDR3 contains 14 residues. CDR3: CASSEWNSSYEQYF. In DNA form, the CDR3 reads TGTGCCAGCAGTGAATGGAACAGCTCCTACGAGCAGTACTTC.

This clone showed up just a few times. This CDR3 is CASSQDLGQGTYGYTF. CDR3 nucleotide sequence: TGCGCCAGCAGCCAAGATCTTGGACAGGGGACGTATGGCTACACCTTC. The chain uses TRBV4-3 and TRBJ1-2; 9 bases are shared with TRBD1. This CDR3 has 16 residues. Germline CDR1 is LGHNA and CDR2 is YSLEER. V gave up 0 bases and J gave up 5 bases; unmatched junction bases: 7.

The chain carries TRBV28 and TRBJ2-3; 10 positions agree with TRBD2. CDR3 size: 15 residues. Germline trimming cut 8 bases from V and 2 bases from J; bases unmatched to any gene: 7. Germline V lookup: CDR1 MDHEN, CDR2 SYDVKM. The DNA for the CDR3 is TGTGCCAGCCTTAAGCGGGGGGGAGCCACAGATACGCAGTATTTT. Translated, it gives CASLKRGGATDTQYF.

This clone has just a few counts. The genes are TRBV5-4 and TRBJ2-5, with a weak D call TRBD2 (5 bases). The germline V gene encodes CDR1 SGHNT and CDR2 YYREEE (reference sequence). The length of the CDR3 is 14 residues. The V gene lost 4 bases and the J gene lost 4 bases, with 14 bases spanning the gap. CDR3 bases: TGTGCCAGCAGCCCTGGACTGGGTCGAGAGACCCAGTACTTC. Translated, it gives CASSPGLGRETQYF.

This clone was detected only a few times. The chain is built from TRBV4-3 and TRBJ1-2, with D possibly being TRBD1 (5 bases). Trimming pared 1 base from V and 5 bases from J, leaving 8 bases between. Germline V CDR1 and CDR2: LGHNA, YSLEER. The CDR3 has 13 residues. DNA for the CDR3: TGCGCCAGCAGCCAAGCGGCAGGGTATGGCTACACCTTC. This gives the protein CASSQAAGYGYTF.

V usage is TRBV14 and J usage is TRBJ1-4; D ambiguous. The V gene's germline CDR1 is SGHDN and CDR2 FVKESK. The CDR3 is made up of 15 amino acids. V shed 3 bases and J shed 7 bases, with 15 bases lying between them. The CDR3 nucleotides are TGTGCCAGCAGCCAGAGGGTAGGGCGAAGTGAAAAACTGTTTTTT. This sequence encodes CASSQRVGRSEKLFF.

This clone was found once. The chain joins TRBV11-2 to TRBJ1-2, with D unresolved. The CDR3 has 13 residues. Trimming cost V 4 bases and J 5 bases, with 11 bases left between them. Germline V gene sequence: CDR1 SGHAT, CDR2 FQNNGV. The CDR3 protein is CASSSPEGYGYTF. The CDR3 nucleotides read TGTGCCAGCAGCTCTCCGGAGGGATATGGCTACACCTTC.

The gene calls are TRBV19 and TRBJ1-5, with a tentative D call TRBD1 (5 bases). The V and J ends lost 5 bases and 5 bases respectively, with 10 bases between them. CDR3 length: 13 amino acids. Germline V gene data show CDR1 as LNHDA and CDR2 as SQIVND (reference sequence). CDR3 bases: TGTGCCAGTAGTCCAGGACATGATCAGCCCCAGCATTTT. Translating it yields CASSPGHDQPQHF.

J is TRBJ1-5 and V is TRBV3-1 (or the pseudogene TRBV3-2), with 8 bases identical to TRBD1. CDR1 and CDR2 (germline): LGHDT, YNNKEL (reference sequence). The V gene end was trimmed by 4 bases and the J gene end by 11 bases; junction bases not matched to a gene: 7. The CDR3 loop spans 13 amino acids. The CDR3 nucleotides are TGTGCCAGCAGCCCCGACAGGGGTTTGTCCCAGCATTTT. Translation gives CASSPDRGLSQHF.

The gene calls are TRBV27 and TRBJ1-2; D possibly corresponds to TRBD1 (5 bases). Trimming stripped 6 bases from V and 5 bases from J, with 16 bases between. Germline V gene sequence: CDR1 MNHEY, CDR2 SMNVEV (reference sequence). This CDR3 region has 14 residues. CDR3 amino acids: CASRAQGTSYGYTF. The CDR3 nucleotides read TGTGCCAGCAGAGCGCAGGGAACCTCTTATGGCTACACCTTC.

V is TRBV28 and J is TRBJ1-2, with unresolved D. This CDR3 has 13 residues. CDR1 and CDR2 (germline): MDHEN, SYDVKM. The V gene lost 1 base and the J gene lost 4 bases, with 7 bases spanning the gap. The CDR3 loop reads CASSLSVFYGYTF. The DNA for the CDR3 is TGTGCCAGCAGTTTATCCGTGTTCTATGGCTACACCTTC.

V gene TRBV7-9 combines with J gene TRBJ2-2; TRBD1 agrees at 7 bases. The V gene end was trimmed by 5 bases and the J gene end by 5 bases; junction bases not matched to a gene: 8. The CDR3 contains 15 residues. Germline-derived CDR1 and CDR2 are SEHNR and FQNEAQ (reference sequence). The CDR3 is CASSPRRQGTGELFF. The DNA of the CDR3 is TGTGCCAGCAGCCCTCGTCGACAGGGAACCGGGGAGCTGTTTTTT. The full variable domain, its missing parts supplied by reference TRBV7-9 and TRBJ2-2, is DTGVSQNPRHKITKRGQNVTFRCDPISEHNRLYWYRQTLGQGPEFLTYFQNEAQLEKSRLLSDRFSAERPKGSFSTLEIQRTEQGDSAMYLCASSPRRQGTGELFFGEGSRLTVL.

This chain joins TRBV28 and TRBJ1-2; 7 bases fit TRBD1. The V gene's germline CDR1 is MDHEN and CDR2 SYDVKM. The CDR3 extends over 15 amino acids. V trimming: 5 bases; J trimming: 8 bases; junction bases outside the gene matches: 14. CDR3 sequence reads: CASSLRQGISGGYTF. CDR3 DNA: TGTGCCAGCAGTCTCCGACAGGGCATCTCGGGAGGCTACACCTTC.

A few counts support this clone. The CDR3 bases are TGTGCCAGCTCATCGGGACTGCCAAGCTCTGGAAACACCATATATTTT. It specifies CASSSGLPSSGNTIYF. The V and J genes are TRBV18 and TRBJ1-3; tentatively, D is TRBD1 (5 bases). Germline lookup yields CDR1 KGHSH and CDR2 LQKENI. The CDR3 is made up of 16 amino acids. Trimming shortened V by 5 bases and J by 0 bases, and 14 bases separated the two germline ends. Full variable domain (outside the CDR3, taken from reference TRBV18 and TRBJ1-3): NAGVMQNPRHLVRRRGQEARLRCSPMKGHSHVYWYRQLPEEGLKFMVYLQKENIIDESGMPKERFSAEFPKEGPSILRIQQVVRGDSAAYFCASSSGLPSSGNTIYFGEGSWLTVV.

The chain links TRBV7-9 to TRBJ2-7; 9 bases map to TRBD1. The CDR3 contains 15 residues. The V gene's germline CDR1 is SEHNR and CDR2 FQNEAQ (reference sequence). Trimming cost V 4 bases and J 4 bases; bases outside gene matches: 8. CDR3 in DNA: TGTGCCAGCAGCTCCCCACGGGACAGGGAATACGAGCAGTACTTC. This codes for CASSSPRDREYEQYF.

This chain links TRBV7-6 with TRBJ1-2, with 9 positions matching TRBD1. The V segment lost 1 base and the J segment 8 bases; nucleotides outside the gene matches: 11. CDR1 is SGHVS and CDR2 is FNYEAQ in the germline V gene. The CDR3 spans 16 residues. CDR3 coding DNA: TGTGCCAGCAGCTTAGTCACGGGACAGGGAGCGTACGGCTACACCTTC. Its translation is CASSLVTGQGAYGYTF.

This clone is a singleton in its sample. The V and J genes are TRBV7-2 and TRBJ1-2, with D maybe TRBD1 (6 bases). V lost 3 bases and J 8 bases, leaving 16 bases between the germline ends. CDR3 length: 14 amino acids. Germline values: CDR1 SGHTA, CDR2 FQGNSA. CDR3 sequence reads: CASSLKQGIWGYTF. In DNA form, the CDR3 reads TGTGCCAGCAGCTTGAAACAGGGCATTTGGGGCTACACCTTC. Using reference TRBV7-2 and TRBJ1-2 for the parts outside the CDR3, the full variable domain is GAGVSQSPSNKVTEKGKDVELRCDPISGHTALYWYRQSLGQGLEFLIYFQGNSAPDKSGLPSDRFSAERTGGSVSTLTIQRTQQEDSAVYLCASSLKQGIWGYTFGSGTRLTVV.

The chain links TRBV6-1 to TRBJ2-2, with a possible D match to TRBD2 (7 bases). CDR3 length equals 13 residues. Germline V gene lookup returns CDR1 MNHNS and CDR2 SASEGT. With 11 bases removed from V and 6 bases from J, the gap between germline ends came to 16 bases. Here the CDR3 DNA reads TGTGCCGGGGGGGGCTTCGGATCCGGGGAGCTGTTTTTT. Protein: CAGGGFGSGELFF.

This clone was recorded a few times. The chain links TRBV21-1 to TRBJ2-2; the table's D gene call, TRBD2, was not cross checked with the DNA. TRBV21-1 corresponds to a pseudogene. The CDR3 contains 20 residues. The CDR3 here is CASTATRGTSGGPNTGELFF. The CDR3 region has the DNA TGTGCCAGCACCGCGACGAGGGGGACTAGCGGGGGCCCGAACACCGGGGAGCTGTTTTTT.

The gene calls are TRBV2 and TRBJ1-6; 9 positions match TRBD1. The germline CDR1 and CDR2 sequences are SNHLY and FYNNEI. This CDR3 has 16 residues. The J segment lost 7 bases and the V segment lost 4 bases, leaving 8 bases of the junction unmatched. The CDR3: CASSGTPTGGNSPLHF. The CDR3 DNA is TGTGCCAGCAGTGGTACCCCGACAGGGGGAAATTCACCCCTCCACTTT.

The chain carries TRBV19 and TRBJ2-1; TRBD2 matches at 7 bases. This CDR3 comprises 14 residues. Trimming removed 3 bases from V and 7 bases from J; junction bases left unmatched: 6. Germline V lookup: CDR1 LNHDA, CDR2 SQIVND (reference sequence). Written as DNA, the CDR3 is TGTGCCAGTAGTATGGGGACTACCGCGAATGAGCAGTTCTTC. Translated: CASSMGTTANEQFF.

The chain couples TRBV25-1 to TRBJ1-2, with TRBD1 as a possible D gene (5 bases). The CDR3 is made up of 17 amino acids. Trimming stripped 4 bases from V and 4 bases from J, with 22 bases between. Germline V gene lookup returns CDR1 MGHDK and CDR2 SYGVNS. The CDR3 reads CASSGYGPFRAGYGYTF. The DNA of the CDR3 is TGTGCCAGCAGTGGTTATGGTCCATTCAGGGCCGGCTATGGCTACACCTTC.

This chain uses TRBV7-9 with TRBJ2-1, with D maybe TRBD1 (6 bases). V gave up 4 bases and J gave up 2 bases, with 9 bases separating them. The CDR3 is made up of 14 amino acids. Germline V gene data show CDR1 as SEHNR and CDR2 as FQNEAQ (reference sequence). For the CDR3, the DNA is TGTGCCAGCAGCTCATGGACAGCCTACAATGAGCAGTTCTTC. It yields the protein CASSSWTAYNEQFF. The full variable domain, in which reference TRBV7-9 and TRBJ2-1 provide the parts outside the CDR3, is DTGVSQNPRHKITKRGQNVTFRCDPISEHNRLYWYRQTLGQGPEFLTYFQNEAQLEKSRLLSDRFSAERPKGSFSTLEIQRTEQGDSAMYLCASSSWTAYNEQFFGPGTRLTVL.

The rearrangement joins TRBV5-4 to TRBJ1-1; TRBD1 is a possible D gene (6 bases). Germline values: CDR1 SGHNT, CDR2 YYREEE (reference sequence). The CDR3 runs to 15 residues. V lost 0 bases to trimming and J lost 1 base, with 10 bases between them. CDR3 loop: CASSLATGGNTEAFF. The CDR3 nucleotides read TGTGCCAGCAGCTTGGCGACAGGAGGGAACACTGAAGCTTTCTTT.

The chain joins TRBV15 to TRBJ1-4, with a weak D call TRBD1 (5 bases). The CDR3 length is 16 residues. Trimming cost V 0 bases and J 2 bases, with 10 bases left between them. The germline V gene has CDR1 LNHNV and CDR2 YYDKDF (reference sequence). The DNA for the CDR3 is TGTGCCACCAGCAGAGATCGTGACAGTACTAATGAAAAACTGTTTTTT. It translates to CATSRDRDSTNEKLFF.

The CDR3 is CASGDTSSYNSPLHF. CDR3 nucleotide sequence: TGTGCCAGTGGGGACACGAGCTCCTATAATTCACCCCTCCACTTT. The chain couples TRBV6-5 to TRBJ1-6; a weak D match, TRBD1 (6 bases). CDR3 size: 15 residues. In germline, CDR1 is MNHEY, CDR2 SVGAGI. V lost 9 bases and J 0 bases, leaving 12 bases between the germline ends.